Listed below are T cell receptor beta chains from one sample, sequenced in a study of blood T cell repertoires in COVID-19. Profiled with immunoSEQ multiplex PCR; TCRdb holds only in-frame clones, not every one. The sample has 45,000 to 50,000 clones, approximately 90% seen once; the top ten hold just over 9.5%. Material: peripheral blood. These receptors were taken from a man in his forties or fifties with active COVID-19. Each CDR3 is given without its conserved first and last residue. Only some rows state a clone size, as once, few, many or a class for expanded clones.

clone size: .; V gene: TRBV3-1/TRBV3-2; J gene: TRBJ2-2; CDR3 protein: ASSRGLDRANTGELF
clone size: .; V gene: TRBV10-1; J gene: TRBJ2-2; CDR3 protein: ASSSTGGASGELF
clone size: .; V gene: TRBV27; J gene: TRBJ2-5; CDR3 protein: ASSFRQGWETQY
clone size: .; V gene: TRBV4-2; J gene: TRBJ2-2; CDR3 protein: ASSQEDWTVNTGELF
clone size: .; V gene: TRBV21-1; J gene: TRBJ1-2; CDR3 protein: ASSYKRAGDGYT
clone size: .; V gene: TRBV5-4; J gene: TRBJ1-1; CDR3 protein: ASSHRWSGRNTEAF
clone size: .; V gene: TRBV3-1/TRBV3-2; J gene: TRBJ2-5; CDR3 protein: ASSQVKDSQY
clone size: .; V gene: TRBV6-5; J gene: TRBJ2-7; CDR3 protein: ASSPGGYEQY
clone size: .; V gene: TRBV6-5; J gene: TRBJ2-2; CDR3 protein: ASRTGGGGELF
clone size: .; V gene: TRBV2; J gene: TRBJ2-5; CDR3 protein: AIQQVVQETQY
clone size: .; V gene: TRBV10-3; J gene: TRBJ2-5; CDR3 protein: AIRGLGEQY
clone size: .; V gene: TRBV5-1; J gene: TRBJ2-3; CDR3 protein: ASSPSSSGRTDTQY
clone size: .; V gene: TRBV3-1/TRBV3-2; J gene: TRBJ2-3; CDR3 protein: ASTSRGLDTQY
clone size: few; V gene: TRBV15; J gene: TRBJ1-3; CDR3 protein: ATSTGQGIVRNTIY
clone size: .; V gene: TRBV9; J gene: TRBJ2-1; CDR3 protein: ASSAGDRGRLSYNEQF
clone size: .; V gene: TRBV6-4; J gene: TRBJ1-2; CDR3 protein: ASSYRVWDGYT
clone size: .; V gene: TRBV5-1; J gene: TRBJ2-5; CDR3 protein: ASSPGASGAEETQY
clone size: .; V gene: TRBV18; J gene: TRBJ2-1; CDR3 protein: ASSANRGNEQF
clone size: .; V gene: TRBV24-1; J gene: TRBJ2-5; CDR3 protein: ATSEYDRDRHQETQY
clone size: .; V gene: TRBV13; J gene: TRBJ2-7; CDR3 protein: ASGRGLAGTGEQY
clone size: .; V gene: TRBV3-1/TRBV3-2; J gene: TRBJ2-2; CDR3 protein: ASSQDRRGGCEHRGAV
clone size: few; V gene: TRBV28; J gene: TRBJ2-7; CDR3 protein: ASSNPTAGPYEQY
clone size: once; V gene: TRBV11-2; J gene: TRBJ2-7; CDR3 protein: ASSLVTSGPSYEQY
clone size: once; V gene: TRBV7-3; J gene: TRBJ2-1; CDR3 protein: ASSLTSGDEQF
clone size: .; V gene: TRBV18; J gene: TRBJ1-4; CDR3 protein: ASSPLLATNEKLF
clone size: .; V gene: TRBV13; J gene: TRBJ2-5; CDR3 protein: ASSLGDSQETQY
clone size: few; V gene: TRBV29-1; J gene: TRBJ1-1; CDR3 protein: SVDAGKAAF
clone size: once; V gene: TRBV21-1; J gene: TRBJ2-2; CDR3 protein: ASSSPGGRDRLNTGELF
clone size: .; V gene: TRBV15; J gene: TRBJ1-4; CDR3 protein: ATSRDYVGGNEKLF
clone size: .; V gene: TRBV9; J gene: TRBJ1-4; CDR3 protein: ASSDHPGQGFEKLF
clone size: .; V gene: TRBV5-6; J gene: TRBJ1-2; CDR3 protein: ASSRGTALNYGYT
clone size: .; V gene: TRBV28; J gene: TRBJ2-4; CDR3 protein: ASSFGSRYIQY
clone size: .; V gene: TRBV5-1; J gene: TRBJ2-1; CDR3 protein: ASSTETAYNEQF
clone size: .; V gene: TRBV6-4; J gene: TRBJ2-1; CDR3 protein: ASSAGGGTYNEQF
clone size: .; V gene: TRBV5-6; J gene: TRBJ2-7; CDR3 protein: ASSRWAQDEQY